The rows below give T cell receptor beta chains drawn from one sample of a study. TCRdb processed the 5' RACE reads anew with MiXCR; each CDR3 protein has one entry. Here the sample spans about 40,000 distinct CDR3 sequences, about 19% being singletons. Sequences were obtained from naive CD4+ T cells sorted from a lymph node. The receptor source for this set is a female donor with breast cancer. CDR3s include the opening cysteine and the closing phenylalanine or tryptophan. D genes are given only for firm matches. Clone sizes are given selectively: once, few, many, or a class where the clone is expanded.

CDR3 DNA	CDR3 protein	clone size	V gene	J gene	D gene
TGTGCCAGCAGCTTATTTGCGGGAAAGGAGACCCAGTACTTC	CASSLFAGKETQYF	-	TRBV7-2	TRBJ2-5	-
TGTGCCAGCAGTGGTCGGAGTCTAAATTCACCCCTCCACTTT	CASSGRSLNSPLHF	many	TRBV6-1	TRBJ1-6	-
TGTGCCAGCAGCTTAGATAGCAATCAGCCCCAGCATTTT	CASSLDSNQPQHF	medium-sized	TRBV7-9	TRBJ1-5	-
TGCGCCAGCGAAGACTCGCCACAGGGAGGGACTGAAGCTTTCTTT	CASEDSPQGGTEAFF	few	TRBV5-1	TRBJ1-1	-
TGTGCCAGCAGCGTAGCGGGATTACAGGGAAACACCACATATTTT	CASSVAGLQGNTTYF	few	TRBV9	TRBJ1-3	-
TGTGCCACCAGCAGAGATTTGAGGGGGGAGCTGTTTTTT	CATSRDLRGELFF	-	TRBV15	TRBJ2-2	-
TGTGCCAGCAGCTTAGAAGGCAGCTTCGGGGGCTACACCTTC	CASSLEGSFGGYTF	-	TRBV11-3	TRBJ1-2	-
TGTGCCAGCAGTCGGGGGGCGTGGAAAAAACTGTTTTTT	CASSRGAWKKLFF	many	TRBV6-5	TRBJ1-4	-
TGCAGTGCTAGTCTCGGGGCCGGGCATGGCTACACCTTC	CSASLGAGHGYTF	few	TRBV20-1	TRBJ1-2	-
TGCGCCAGCAGTCCTAGCGGGGAGGCCTACGAGCAGTACTTC	CASSPSGEAYEQYF	once	TRBV5-1	TRBJ2-7	TRBD2
TGTGCCAGCAGCTTGGCAGACAGCTATGGCCACACCTTC	CASSLADSYGHTF	few	TRBV5-5	TRBJ1-2	-
TGCAGTCCACTCTACAGGGCTGCAGATACGCAGTATTTT	CSPLYRAADTQYF	many	TRBV20-1	TRBJ2-3	-
TGTGCCCGCAGTTACGGCAGTAACACTGTAGCTTTCTTT	CARSYGSNTVAFF	-	TRBV6-5	TRBJ1-1	-
TGTGCCAGCAGCTTGGACAGCACTTTTAACTATGGCTACACCTTC	CASSLDSTFNYGYTF	-	TRBV5-6	TRBJ1-2	-
TGCAGTGCTCCGGGACTAGCGGGAGGAAGCACAGATACGCAGTATTTT	CSAPGLAGGSTDTQYF	medium-sized	TRBV20-1	TRBJ2-3	TRBD2
TGTGCCAGCAGAGACCGGAACATTCAGTACTTC	CASRDRNIQYF	many	TRBV6-2/TRBV6-3	TRBJ2-4	-
TGTGCCAGCAGTTTTGCGGGGTCCTACAATGAGCAGTTCTTC	CASSFAGSYNEQFF	few	TRBV28	TRBJ2-1	-
TGTGCCAGCAGCTTCTTAGGCTATAACTTGGCCGATGAGCAGTTCTTC	CASSFLGYNLADEQFF	many	TRBV5-6	TRBJ2-1	-
TGTGCCAGCAGCTTAATCGTTGTAAACACTGAAGCTTTCTTT	CASSLIVVNTEAFF	few	TRBV7-9	TRBJ1-1	-
TGTGCCAGCAGCTTGGCGGGTGGATTCAATGAGCAGTTCTTC	CASSLAGGFNEQFF	many	TRBV5-4	TRBJ2-1	-
TGTGCCAGCAGCCAAAAGCAGGGAGAGACTAATGAAAAACTGTTTTTT	CASSQKQGETNEKLFF	-	TRBV4-2	TRBJ1-4	-
TGTGCCAGCAGCCCGGTGGTAGCGGGGGGCACAGATACGCAGTATTTT	CASSPVVAGGTDTQYF	few	TRBV7-8	TRBJ2-3	TRBD2
TGTGCCACCAGTGACCAGGGGAAAGCCTACGAGCAGTACTTC	CATSDQGKAYEQYF	-	TRBV24-1	TRBJ2-7	-
TGCGCCAGCAGCGCGGACATGAACACTGAAGCTTTCTTT	CASSADMNTEAFF	-	TRBV4-3	TRBJ1-1	-
TGCGCCAGCAGCCGGCTGGGGAACACCGGGGAGCTGTTTTTT	CASSRLGNTGELFF	-	TRBV5-1	TRBJ2-2	-
TGTGCCAGCAGCTTAGTCGGGGGCAACAGGGGAATAGCGGGTTATGAGCAGTTCTTC	CASSLVGGNRGIAGYEQFF	-	TRBV7-2	TRBJ2-1	-
TGTGCCAGCAGCTTAGTTGCGGGCGAGCAGTACTTC	CASSLVAGEQYF	-	TRBV7-9	TRBJ2-7	-
TGTGCCAGCAGCTCGAGAAGCGGGGGGGGTCAAGAAAAACTGTTTTTT	CASSSRSGGGQEKLFF	few	TRBV7-2	TRBJ1-4	-
TGTGCCAGCAGGGCGGGGGCTAACACTGAAGCTTTCTTT	CASRAGANTEAFF	-	TRBV3-1	TRBJ1-1	-
TGTGCCAGCAGCGCCAACAGGGAGAAGCAGTTCTTC	CASSANREKQFF	many	TRBV7-2	TRBJ2-1	-
TGTGCCAGCAGTTCCCAGGGAGTCAACTACGAGCAGTACTTC	CASSSQGVNYEQYF	-	TRBV12-3/TRBV12-4	TRBJ2-7	-
TGTGCCAGCAGCTCGGGACGGCGGCTGACCGGGGAGCTGTTTTTT	CASSSGRRLTGELFF	few	TRBV7-9	TRBJ2-2	-
TGTGCCAGCAGCTCACAAGCGGGAGCGGTAGACGAGCAGTACTTC	CASSSQAGAVDEQYF	-	TRBV11-2	TRBJ2-7	TRBD2
TGTGCCAGCAAGGGGGGGCGAGGGAACACTGAAGCTTTCTTT	CASKGGRGNTEAFF	few	TRBV7-8	TRBJ1-1	-
TGTGCCAGCAGGCGAGCAGGGGACACAGATACGCAGTATTTT	CASRRAGDTDTQYF	few	TRBV5-5	TRBJ2-3	-
TGCGCCAGCAGCTTGTCCGCGGGAGGAGGCACAGATACGCAGTATTTT	CASSLSAGGGTDTQYF	few	TRBV5-1	TRBJ2-3	TRBD2
TGCAGTGCTCCCCGGGGGGCTTACAACACTGAAGCTTTCTTT	CSAPRGAYNTEAFF	many	TRBV20-1	TRBJ1-1	-
TGCGCCAGCAGCCCCGGACAGGGGGCGGCCGGGGAGCTGTTTTTT	CASSPGQGAAGELFF	few	TRBV5-1	TRBJ2-2	TRBD1
TGTGCCAGCAGCCAAGAAGCTAGAACCTTCTCTGGGGCCAACGTCCTGACTTTC	CASSQEARTFSGANVLTF	-	TRBV4-2	TRBJ2-6	-
TGTGCCAGCAGCCCGAGTTTGGGACCCAATCAGCCCCAGCATTTT	CASSPSLGPNQPQHF	few	TRBV7-2	TRBJ1-5	-
TGTGCCAGCAGTTCACCCCCTTCCTACGAGCAGTACTTC	CASSSPPSYEQYF	-	TRBV12-3/TRBV12-4	TRBJ2-7	-
TGTGCCAGCAGCCCTACGATCTTTCCCTGGGACAATGAGCAGTTCTTC	CASSPTIFPWDNEQFF	-	TRBV9	TRBJ2-1	-
TGTGCCAGCAGTGGAGGATTTGGGGCTTTCTTT	CASSGGFGAFF	many	TRBV3-1	TRBJ1-1	-
TGCAGCGTTGATTACGGGAGGCGAAATGAGCAGTTCTTC	CSVDYGRRNEQFF	-	TRBV29-1	TRBJ2-1	TRBD2
TGTGCCAGCAGTGAATCGGGGGGCACTGAAGCTTTCTTT	CASSESGGTEAFF	few	TRBV25-1	TRBJ1-1	-
TGTGCCAGCAGCCAAGATTCCGCGGGGAGGGGCTACACCTTC	CASSQDSAGRGYTF	few	TRBV3-1	TRBJ1-2	-
TGCGCCAGCAGCTTAGCTATAGGTTCTGGCTACGAGCAGTACTTC	CASSLAIGSGYEQYF	few	TRBV5-1	TRBJ2-7	-
TGTGCCAGCAGCACCCGGACAGGGGCAAGCACAGATACGCAGTATTTT	CASSTRTGASTDTQYF	-	TRBV7-2	TRBJ2-3	TRBD1
TGTGCCAGCCTACTTTGCGCTGATACGCAGTATTTT	CASLLCADTQYF	-	TRBV3-1	TRBJ2-3	-
TGTGCCAGCAGTCAGCACCCGGGACAGGGGGCTGTTGAAGCTTTCTTT	CASSQHPGQGAVEAFF	many	TRBV6-1	TRBJ1-1	TRBD1
TGTGCCAGCAGCCAACTAGCGGGGGATCCTCAGTCTGAGCAGTTCTTC	CASSQLAGDPQSEQFF	-	TRBV4-2	TRBJ2-1	TRBD2
TGTGCCAGCACCGACCCCGGGGGAGATAACAGTGAGCAGTTCTTC	CASTDPGGDNSEQFF	many	TRBV6-6	TRBJ2-1	-
TGTGCCAGCAGCTCGGGACATTCGAACACTGAAGCTTTCTTT	CASSSGHSNTEAFF	few	TRBV7-3	TRBJ1-1	-